This T cell receptor beta chain came from a study of T cell responses to AZD1222 COVID-19 vaccine. Method: immunoSEQ multiplex PCR; TCRdb's copy keeps in-frame clones and lacks some. Of some 180,000 clones in the sample, approximately 88% were seen once. Remarks on this clone: Its specificity is unknown.

This CDR3 is 14 amino acids long. CDR1 is MNHEY, CDR2 SVGAGI, per germline. Trimming pared 7 bases from V and 10 bases from J, leaving 22 bases between. Study-wide results and caveats: Compared with day 0, the breadth and depth of the Spike-specific TCR repertoire rose significantly after two doses of AZD1222.

The receptor's source is an adult who received the AZD1222 COVID-19 vaccine. The chain carries TRBV6-5 and TRBJ1-2, with D possibly being TRBD1 (6 bases). The sequenced sample was peripheral blood, obtained 28 days after the second AZD1222 dose. CDR3 sequence: CASNKGGPPSTYTF. In DNA, the CDR3 is TGTGCCAGCAACAAAGGGGGACCTCCCTCGACCTACACCTTC.